Shown below are 11 T cell receptor beta chains from a single sample sequenced in a study of metastatic and nonmetastatic thyroid tumors. Treatment of any kind had been given to no patient before thyroid surgery. TCRdb recomputed clones from the PCR reads via MiXCR. The data show 30,000 or so clones, approximately 30% seen once. Sequencing used blood. The receptor set was obtained from a female donor with papillary thyroid cancer or a benign thyroid nodule (not recorded which). Some clones in this sample may be carry-over from other donors' samples.

The J gene is TRBJ2-1, the V gene TRBV5-1; D might be TRBD2 (7 bases). Trimming took off 0 bases at V and 9 bases at J, with 13 bases between the two ends. CDR3 length: 14 amino acids. In germline, CDR1 is SGHRS, CDR2 YFSETQ. This chain's CDR3 is CASSLEGGWLEQFF. The CDR3 DNA reads as TGCGCCAGCAGCTTGGAGGGGGGGTGGCTTGAGCAGTTCTTC.

The chain is built from TRBV11-2 and TRBJ2-2; D might be TRBD1 or TRBD2, each matching 6 bases. The V gene lost 6 bases and the J gene lost 4 bases, with 15 bases spanning the gap. This CDR3 contains 15 residues. Germline values: CDR1 SGHAT, CDR2 FQNNGV. The CDR3 loop is CASSLQGGFTGELFF. CDR3 sequence (DNA): TGTGCCAGCAGTTTACAGGGAGGTTTCACCGGGGAGCTGTTTTTT.

This clone occurred many times. Sequence at one end of the junction differs from germline and may be a read error. The chain carries TRBV5-4 and TRBJ1-2; 8 positions agree with TRBD1. Germline V lookup: CDR1 SGHNT, CDR2 YYREEE (reference sequence). There are 14 residues in the CDR3. Here the CDR3 reads CASSRGQGDYGYTF. The DNA of the CDR3 is TGCGCCAGCAGCCGCGGACAGGGCGACTATGGCTACACCTTC.

Ten or more counts support this clone. A junction boundary mismatches the germline segment, possibly from a read error. This chain links TRBV5-4 with TRBJ2-3; 9 bases agree with TRBD1. The CDR3 extends over 14 amino acids. Germline loops: CDR1 SGHNT, CDR2 YYREEE (reference sequence). This CDR3 is CASSLGTGIITQYF. Written as DNA, the CDR3 is TGCGCCAGCAGCTTGGGGACAGGGATCATTACGCAGTATTTT.

About this clone itself: The junction does not match germline at one end; this may be a read error. The chain links TRBV20-1 to TRBJ1-4; unclear D gene. The germline V gene has CDR1 DFQATT and CDR2 SNEGSKA (reference sequence). CDR3 length: 14 residues. The CDR3 spells CSARDRPFNERLFF. CDR3 in DNA: TGCAGTGCTAGAGACAGACCGTTTAATGAAAGACTGTTTTTT.

In its sample, this clone is medium-sized. The CDR3 DNA is TGTGCCAGCAGTTCATCATCCTACAATGAGCAGTTCTTC. Amino acid sequence: CASSSSSYNEQFF. This chain uses TRBV6-1 with TRBJ2-1; no definite D call. This CDR3 has 13 amino acids. The V gene lost 5 bases and the J gene lost 1 base, with 6 bases spanning the gap. Per germline, CDR1 MNHNS and CDR2 SASEGT.

This clone was seen a single time. The V and J genes are TRBV4-3 and TRBJ1-5, with D tentatively TRBD1 (5 bases). Germline lookup yields CDR1 LGHNA and CDR2 YSLEER. The CDR3 sequence is 15 residues long. V was trimmed by 0 bases and J by 4 bases, leaving 10 bases between them. The CDR3 protein is CASSQDGHTNQPQHF. The DNA for the CDR3 is TGCGCCAGCAGCCAAGATGGACACACAAATCAGCCCCAGCATTTT.

This clone occurred many times. The chain couples TRBV6-4 to TRBJ2-2; weak D call: TRBD2 (6 bases). This CDR3 region has 14 residues. In germline, CDR1 is MRHNA, CDR2 SNTAGT. Trimming took off 0 bases at V and 4 bases at J, with 6 bases between the two ends. For the CDR3, the DNA is TGTGCCAGCAGTGACTCGGGGGGCACCGGGGAGCTGTTTTTT. The encoded protein is CASSDSGGTGELFF.

This clone was seen only once. Since no conserved phenylalanine or tryptophan closes the CDR3, a read error is the likely cause. The V and J genes are TRBV6-9 and TRBJ2-1; the D gene could be TRBD1 or TRBD2 (6 bases each). The J call is doubtful: the DNA matches TRBJ2-7 better. The CDR3 runs 14 residues. Looked up from germline, CDR1 is MNHGY and CDR2 is SVAAGI. CDR3 in DNA: TGTGCCAGCAGTTACGGGGGCGGTTGGAAAGAGCAGTACATC. As protein: CASSYGGGWKEQYI.

With respect to this clone: A junction boundary mismatches the germline segment, possibly from a read error. The chain has TRBV20-1 and TRBJ2-3; D is perhaps TRBD2 (6 bases). The CDR3 runs to 15 residues. CDR1 and CDR2 (germline): DFQATT, SNEGSKA (reference sequence). This chain's CDR3 is CSLGGVALSSDTQYF. DNA of the CDR3: TGCAGTCTCGGCGGGGTGGCTTTGTCATCTGATACGCAGTACTTT.

J is TRBJ2-3 and V is TRBV20-1; the match to TRBD2 covers 8 bases. Germline V gene lookup returns CDR1 DFQATT and CDR2 SNEGSKA (reference sequence). Trimming cost V 2 bases and J 2 bases; bases outside gene matches: 9. The CDR3 is made up of 16 amino acids. The CDR3 DNA reads as TGCAGTGCTAGATATCAACTAGCGGATATCACAGATACGCAGTATTTT. Translated: CSARYQLADITDTQYF.